Below, one T cell receptor beta chain is given with its context. Its specificity is unknown. Primers included in the PCR were 60 Vbeta and 13 Jbeta primers. Here immunoSEQ multiplex PCR was the method, and the copy in TCRdb shows in-frame clones only, minus some. Here the sample spans roughly 200,000 clones, roughly 78% being singletons. This sample is part of a study of cytomegalovirus exposure and HLA in healthy donors. Study-wide results and limits: The study had only CMV serostatus as immune exposure information.

Input material: PBMCs. The TCR sequence derives from a middle-aged woman in good health and CMV-seronegative.

The CDR3 nucleotides read TGCGCCAGCAGCTCCGACGGGGACAATGAGCAGTTCTTC. Encoded protein: CASSSDGDNEQFF. This sequence joins TRBV5-1 and TRBJ2-1, with D maybe TRBD2 (5 bases). Germline-derived CDR1 and CDR2 are SGHRS and YFSETQ. This CDR3 has 13 residues. Trimming took off 3 bases at V and 5 bases at J, with 9 bases between the two ends.